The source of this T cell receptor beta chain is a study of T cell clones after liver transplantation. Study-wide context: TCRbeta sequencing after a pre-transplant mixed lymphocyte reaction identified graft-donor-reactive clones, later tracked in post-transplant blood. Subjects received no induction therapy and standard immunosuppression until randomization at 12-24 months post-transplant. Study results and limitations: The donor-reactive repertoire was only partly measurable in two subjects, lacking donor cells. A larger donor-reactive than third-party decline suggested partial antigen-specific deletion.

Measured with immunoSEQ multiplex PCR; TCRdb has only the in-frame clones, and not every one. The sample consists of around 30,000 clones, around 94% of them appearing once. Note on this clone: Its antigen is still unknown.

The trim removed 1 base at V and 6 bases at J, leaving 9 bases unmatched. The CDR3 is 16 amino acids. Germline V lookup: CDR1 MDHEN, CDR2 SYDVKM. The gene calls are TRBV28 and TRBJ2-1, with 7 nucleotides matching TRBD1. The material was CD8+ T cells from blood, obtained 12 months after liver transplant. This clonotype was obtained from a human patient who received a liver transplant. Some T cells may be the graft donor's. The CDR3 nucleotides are TGTGCCAGCAGTTTATATGGACAGGCTTCGTCCAATGAGCAGTTCTTC. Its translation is CASSLYGQASSNEQFF.